The 21 T cell receptor beta chains below all came from one sample that was sequenced in a study of shared clonotypes between healthy human individuals. Naive CD8 cells comprised CD45RO-negative, CCR7-positively selected cells, excluding terminally differentiated effector memory CD45RA+ cells. Assay: immunoSEQ multiplex PCR; the TCRdb copy retains only in-frame clones and omits some. Of about 580,000 clones in the sample, roughly 98% were seen once. The sample taken for sequencing was naive CD8+ T cells sorted from blood. Every receptor here comes from a man under 40 in good health.

The chain employs TRBV5-5 and TRBJ1-5, with TRBD1 as a possible D gene (6 bases). Germline lookup yields CDR1 SGHKS and CDR2 YYEKEE (reference sequence). This CDR3 comprises 16 residues. V was cut by 3 bases and J by 1 base, with 14 bases left in between. CDR3 nucleotides: TGTGCCAGCAGCTCCACCGGGACACCAAGCAATCAGCCCCAGCATTTT. As protein: CASSSTGTPSNQPQHF. The full variable domain, with the rest looked up from reference TRBV5-5 and TRBJ1-5, is DAGVTQSPTHLIKTRGQQVTLRCSPISGHKSVSWYQQVLGQGPQFIFQYYEKEERGRGNFPDRFSARQFPNYSSELNVNALLLGDSALYLCASSSTGTPSNQPQHFGDGTRLSIL.

J is TRBJ2-7 and V is TRBV5-1; 12 positions agree with TRBD2. With V trimmed by 5 bases and J by 5 bases, 11 bases remained unmatched. The germline V gene has CDR1 SGHRS and CDR2 YFSETQ. The CDR3 has 16 amino acids. The CDR3 coding sequence is TGCGCCAGCAGTGCCTCCCCTAGCGGGAGGGCCGACGAGCAGTACTTC. Translation gives CASSASPSGRADEQYF.

V usage is TRBV5-1 and J usage is TRBJ2-7; TRBD2 aligns across 7 bases. With 3 bases clipped from V and 4 bases from J, the junction kept 7 bases outside the gene matches. CDR3 length equals 14 residues. Germline loops: CDR1 SGHRS, CDR2 YFSETQ. The CDR3 region has the DNA TGCGCCAGCAGCTACTCCGCGGGGGAATACGAGCAGTACTTC. Amino acid sequence: CASSYSAGEYEQYF. Full variable domain (outside the CDR3, taken from reference TRBV5-1 and TRBJ2-7): KAGVTQTPRYLIKTRGQQVTLSCSPISGHRSVSWYQQTPGQGLQFLFEYFSETQRNKGNFPGRFSGRQFSNSRSEMNVSTLELGDSALYLCASSYSAGEYEQYFGPGTRLTVT.

This rearrangement joins TRBV4-2 to TRBJ2-7, with D possibly being TRBD2 (7 bases). Germline CDR1 and CDR2: LGHNA and YNFKEQ. The CDR3 covers 15 residues. The V end was cut by 4 bases, the J end by 2 bases, with 15 bases between. The CDR3, as DNA: TGTGCCAGCAGCCTCGGGGGGCCCGGGACCTACGAGCAGTACTTC. Translated, it gives CASSLGGPGTYEQYF.

This clone was detected once. The chain joins TRBV11-3 to TRBJ2-4; unclear D gene. CDR1 SGHNT and CDR2 YENEEA come from the germline V gene. The CDR3 runs 13 residues. The ends were cut back, 2 bases at V and 1 base at J, with 3 bases in the middle. The CDR3 reads CASSLRAKNIQYF. For the CDR3, the DNA is TGTGCCAGCAGCTTAAGGGCCAAAAACATTCAGTACTTC.

This chain links TRBV11-2 with TRBJ1-1, with D uncertain. Germline CDR1 SGHAT, CDR2 FQNNGV. V was clipped by 3 bases and J by 2 bases, with 16 bases between them. CDR3 size: 16 residues. The CDR3 sequence: CASSLDEWEKNTEAFF. CDR3 coding DNA: TGTGCCAGCAGCTTGGACGAGTGGGAAAAAAACACTGAAGCTTTCTTT.

V is TRBV6-6 and J is TRBJ2-5; no firm D call. Germline CDR1 MNHNY, CDR2 SVGAGI (reference sequence). Trimming shortened V by 2 bases and J by 2 bases, and 6 bases separated the two germline ends. The CDR3 totals 13 residues. Here the CDR3 reads CASSYVRQETQYF. The CDR3 coding sequence is TGTGCCAGCAGTTACGTCAGGCAAGAGACCCAGTACTTC.

The rearrangement links TRBV28 to TRBJ1-2; D not resolved. There are 13 residues in the CDR3. Germline-derived CDR1 and CDR2 are MDHEN and SYDVKM. With 3 bases removed from V and 3 bases from J, the gap between germline ends came to 8 bases. CDR3 residues: CASSLPDHYGYTF. Here the CDR3 DNA reads TGTGCCAGCAGTTTGCCAGACCACTATGGCTACACCTTC.

This clone is a singleton in its sample. V gene TRBV10-2 combines with J gene TRBJ2-1; 10 bases line up with TRBD1. The CDR3 loop spans 14 amino acids. The ends lost 9 bases at V and 7 bases at J; junction bases unmatched: 9. In germline, CDR1 is WSHSY, CDR2 SAAADI. The CDR3 sequence: CASAGTGASNEQFF. The DNA for the CDR3 is TGCGCCAGTGCCGGGACAGGGGCTTCTAATGAGCAGTTCTTC.

The V gene is TRBV5-1, the J gene TRBJ1-4; D is possibly TRBD1 (5 bases). The V gene lost 0 bases and the J gene lost 8 bases, with 14 bases spanning the gap. CDR3 length: 15 amino acids. The germline V gene encodes CDR1 SGHRS and CDR2 YFSETQ. CDR3 amino acids: CASSLEVGASEKLFF. The DNA of the CDR3 is TGCGCCAGCAGCTTGGAAGTAGGGGCGAGCGAAAAACTGTTTTTT. Full variable domain (remainder filled in from reference TRBV5-1 and TRBJ1-4): KAGVTQTPRYLIKTRGQQVTLSCSPISGHRSVSWYQQTPGQGLQFLFEYFSETQRNKGNFPGRFSGRQFSNSRSEMNVSTLELGDSALYLCASSLEVGASEKLFFGSGTQLSVL.

The chain links TRBV10-3 to TRBJ2-2, with D perhaps given as TRBD1 or TRBD2 (6 bases each). With 3 bases removed from V and 4 bases from J, the gap between germline ends came to 12 bases. The germline CDR1 and CDR2 sequences are ENHRY and SYGVKD. The CDR3 is 15 amino acids. The CDR3 region has the DNA TGTGCCATCAGTGATGCACAGGGACTCACCGGGGAGCTGTTTTTT. It translates to CAISDAQGLTGELFF.

V is TRBV5-4 and J is TRBJ2-5, with 14 bases fitting TRBD2. J was trimmed by 6 bases and V by 4 bases; bases with no gene match: 2. Per germline, CDR1 SGHNT and CDR2 YYREEE (reference sequence). The CDR3 is 14 amino acids. CDR3 region: CASSGTSGSKTQYF. DNA of the CDR3: TGTGCCAGCAGCGGGACTAGCGGGAGTAAGACCCAGTACTTC.

The rearrangement links TRBV18 to TRBJ2-1, with D uncertain. Germline V gene sequence: CDR1 KGHSH, CDR2 LQKENI. The germline V and J ends were trimmed by 3 bases and 5 bases, with 5 bases remaining between them. The CDR3 has 12 residues. The CDR3 region is CASSPRNNEQFF. The CDR3 DNA is TGTGCCAGCTCACCTCGAAACAATGAGCAGTTCTTC.

V is TRBV29-1 and J is TRBJ2-7; tentative D call: TRBD1 (6 bases). The CDR3 is 13 residues long. The germline gives CDR1 SQVTM, CDR2 ANQGSEA. The V end lost 6 bases, the J end lost 0 bases, and 12 bases lay between the germline ends. The CDR3 DNA follows: TGCAGCGTCGGGACACATGTCTCCTACGAGCAGTACTTC. As protein: CSVGTHVSYEQYF.

The chain joins TRBV30 to TRBJ1-1; D not certain. Per germline, CDR1 GTSNPN and CDR2 SVGIG (reference sequence). V gave up 2 bases and J gave up 3 bases, with 7 bases separating them. The CDR3 contains 12 residues. This CDR3 reads CAWSLQYTEAFF. The CDR3 bases are TGTGCCTGGAGTTTGCAGTACACTGAAGCTTTCTTT.

Details on this clone: Other nucleotide sequences in the sample specify the same CDR3. V usage is TRBV27 and J usage is TRBJ2-7; 7 positions agree with TRBD2. Trimming took 1 base from V and 3 from J; bases not matched to a gene: 0. Per germline, CDR1 MNHEY and CDR2 SMNVEV (reference sequence). This CDR3 is built from 13 residues. The CDR3 DNA reads TGTGCCAGCAGTTTATGGGGGGGCTACGAGCAGTACTTC. Residues: CASSLWGGYEQYF.

The chain employs TRBV2 and TRBJ1-4, with D possibly being TRBD1 (6 bases). This CDR3 contains 13 residues. Per the germline V gene, CDR1 is SNHLY and CDR2 is FYNNEI. V was pared by 1 base and J by 8 bases, with 8 bases between. CDR3 coding DNA: TGTGCCAGCAGTGAAGAAACAGGGGAAAAACTGTTTTTT. Its protein product is CASSEETGEKLFF. Together with reference TRBV2 and TRBJ1-4, the CDR3 gives the full variable domain: EPEVTQTPSHQVTQMGQEVILRCVPISNHLYFYWYRQILGQKVEFLVSFYNNEISEKSEIFDDQFSVERPDGSNFTLKIRSTKLEDSAMYFCASSEETGEKLFFGSGTQLSVL.

Note on this clone: Other DNA sequences in the same sample also yield this CDR3. The CDR3 is CASSLGVYEQYF. In DNA form, the CDR3 reads TGTGCCAGCAGCTTGGGGGTCTACGAGCAGTACTTC. The chain carries TRBV5-5 and TRBJ2-7; D uncertain. Looked up from germline, CDR1 is SGHKS and CDR2 is YYEKEE (reference sequence). V dropped 0 bases and J dropped 3 bases, with 4 bases sitting between them. The CDR3 extends over 12 amino acids. Looking up the rest from reference TRBV5-5 and TRBJ2-7 gives the full variable domain: DAGVTQSPTHLIKTRGQQVTLRCSPISGHKSVSWYQQVLGQGPQFIFQYYEKEERGRGNFPDRFSARQFPNYSSELNVNALLLGDSALYLCASSLGVYEQYFGPGTRLTVT.

This chain uses TRBV7-9 with TRBJ2-1; a weak D match, TRBD2 (5 bases). Trimming removed 7 bases at V and 8 bases at J, with 18 bases between. The CDR3 is made up of 14 amino acids. Germline V gene data show CDR1 as SEHNR and CDR2 as FQNEAQ (reference sequence). The CDR3 reads CASNRDDGGHEQFF. The CDR3 DNA reads as TGTGCCAGCAACAGAGACGATGGAGGCCATGAGCAGTTCTTC.

The chain carries TRBV7-2 and TRBJ2-7; perhaps D is TRBD1 or TRBD2 (5 bases each). The germline V gene encodes CDR1 SGHTA and CDR2 FQGNSA. The germline V and J ends were trimmed by 4 bases and 7 bases, with 17 bases remaining between them. The CDR3 runs to 14 residues. For the CDR3, the DNA is TGTGCCAGCAGCTGGGACGGAACTCCGCGGGAGCAGTACTTC. It encodes CASSWDGTPREQYF.

V and J are TRBV19 and TRBJ2-1; 8 bases map to TRBD1. Trimming took 6 bases from V and 12 from J; bases not matched to a gene: 7. This CDR3 is built from 12 residues. In germline, CDR1 is LNHDA, CDR2 SQIVND (reference sequence). CDR3: CASSGTGGWQFF. CDR3 in DNA: TGTGCCAGTAGCGGGACAGGTGGTTGGCAGTTCTTC.